Below, 3 T cell receptor beta chains from the same sample are listed, as sequenced in a study of a mutant IDH1 vaccine in newly diagnosed glioma. Sequencing used immunoSEQ multiplex PCR; TCRdb keeps in-frame clones, though not all of them. The sample includes about 33,000 clones, 80% to 90% seen only once; the top ten take about 4.9%. Documented time point: baseline, week 1 (first vaccination visit). Treatment in this sample: pre-vaccination baseline after standard-of-care therapy. Here the sequenced sample was PBMCs, taken from a glioma patient treated with radiotherapy, temozolomide or both. These receptors all stem from a woman aged 40 to 55 with glioma.

The chain couples TRBV6-5 to TRBJ1-5; D call uncertain. The CDR3 totals 13 residues. CDR1 and CDR2 (germline): MNHEY, SVGAGI. V dropped 6 bases and J dropped 6 bases, with 12 bases sitting between them. CDR3 nucleotide sequence: TGTGCCAGCAGCCGACAAGCGAGTCAGCCCCAGCATTTT. Translated, it gives CASSRQASQPQHF.

The sample holds one count of this clone. The chain is built from TRBV10-1 and TRBJ1-4; 7 nucleotides line up with TRBD1. The ends lost 2 bases at V and 11 bases at J; junction bases unmatched: 8. The CDR3 totals 14 residues. Germline values: CDR1 WNHNN, CDR2 SYGVQD (reference sequence). CDR3 protein: CASSEKPRGEKLFF. DNA for the CDR3: TGCGCCAGCAGTGAGAAACCCAGGGGGGAGAAACTGTTTTTT.

DNA of the CDR3: TGTGCCAGCAGTCGCACAGATTCTATGGAAGCTTTCTTT. Translating gives CASSRTDSMEAFF. The V gene is TRBV7-8, the J gene TRBJ1-1; no firm D call. Trimming cost V 6 bases and J 8 bases, with 16 bases left between them. Germline V gene sequence: CDR1 SGHVS, CDR2 FQNEAQ. CDR3 size: 13 residues.